What follows are 27 T cell receptor beta chains derived from one specimen sequenced in a study of response to subunit inactivated influenza vaccine. TCRdb analysed the RT-PCR reads with MiXCR anew, one entry per CDR3 protein. The sample includes fewer than 600,000 distinct CDR3 sequences, approximately 7.8% of them seen just once. The sample in question was PBMCs from blood, obtained less than 25 months after vaccination. These receptors were taken from a man aged 45 to 75 who received an inactivated influenza vaccine.

This clonotype has just a few counts. V is TRBV12-3 or TRBV12-4 and J is TRBJ2-7, with 8 bases identical to TRBD1. The CDR3 has 16 amino acids. Trimming removed 2 bases from V and 5 bases from J; junction bases left unmatched: 11. The CDR3 loop reads CASSLTPGAGGHEQYF. CDR3 sequence (DNA): TGTGCCAGCAGTTTAACCCCTGGGGCAGGGGGCCACGAGCAGTACTTC.

This rearrangement joins TRBV5-6 to TRBJ2-2; D call uncertain. Germline-derived CDR1 and CDR2 are SGHDT and YYEEEE. This CDR3 comprises 15 residues. Trimming took 3 bases from V and 5 from J, leaving 14 bases between them. The CDR3 DNA sequence: TGTGCCAGCAGCTGGGCAGGTTTGAAAACCGGGGAGCTGTTTTTT. Translation gives CASSWAGLKTGELFF.

This clonotype was seen at least ten times. The chain links TRBV11-1 to TRBJ2-1; D assignment may be TRBD1 or TRBD2 (5 bases each). From germline, CDR1 is SGHAT and CDR2 FQDESV (reference sequence). This CDR3 comprises 15 residues. V lost 3 bases and J 5 bases, leaving 14 bases between the germline ends. The CDR3 coding sequence is TGTGCCAGCAGCTTTGGAATGGGGACCCACAATGAGCAGTTCTTC. It yields the protein CASSFGMGTHNEQFF.

This clonotype turned up a few times. The chain is built from TRBV5-5 and TRBJ2-7; possibly TRBD2 for D (5 bases). Germline V gene lookup returns CDR1 SGHKS and CDR2 YYEKEE (reference sequence). V was clipped by 4 bases and J by 5 bases, with 16 bases between them. The CDR3 loop spans 14 amino acids. CDR3 DNA: TGTGCCAGCAGCATCCGGACTCGGGCCGACGAGCAGTACTTC. Its translation is CASSIRTRADEQYF.

In this sample, this clonotype turned up many times. This chain connects TRBV5-1 to TRBJ2-5; 9 nucleotides match TRBD1. The CDR3 covers 14 residues. CDR1 SGHRS and CDR2 YFSETQ come from the germline V gene. The J segment lost 4 bases and the V segment lost 5 bases, leaving 6 bases of the junction unmatched. CDR3 sequence reads: CASSSDRGRETQYF. CDR3 nucleotide sequence: TGCGCCAGCAGTTCGGACAGGGGCAGAGAGACCCAGTACTTC.

The rearrangement joins TRBV5-8 to TRBJ1-1, with D perhaps matching TRBD1 (6 bases). CDR3 length: 12 residues. Germline V gene lookup returns CDR1 SGHTS and CDR2 YDEGEE. The V gene lost 4 bases and the J gene lost 7 bases, with 11 bases spanning the gap. The CDR3 nucleotides are TGTGCCAGCAGCCCGGGACAAGTTGAAGCTTTCTTT. Translated: CASSPGQVEAFF.

This clonotype was observed many times. The chain has TRBV2 and TRBJ1-5; possibly TRBD1 for D (6 bases). This CDR3 comprises 13 residues. Per the germline V gene, CDR1 is SNHLY and CDR2 is FYNNEI. Trimming took off 8 bases at V and 0 bases at J, with 8 bases between the two ends. The CDR3 DNA sequence: TGTGCCAGCGGGACACCTAGCAATCAGCCCCAGCATTTT. This encodes CASGTPSNQPQHF.

The CDR3 bases are TGTGCCAGCAGCTTAGCGGTGCAGGGAGTATCCGAAGCTTTCTTT. This gives the protein CASSLAVQGVSEAFF. The V call is TRBV7-2, the J call TRBJ1-1; D possibly corresponds to TRBD1 (5 bases). Trimming removed 0 bases at V and 8 bases at J, with 16 bases between. Germline CDR1 is SGHTA and CDR2 is FQGNSA. The CDR3 length is 15 residues.

V gene TRBV5-4 combines with J gene TRBJ2-2, with 8 bases fitting TRBD1. With 4 bases clipped from V and 1 base from J, the junction kept 6 bases outside the gene matches. Germline V gene sequence: CDR1 SGHNT, CDR2 YYREEE (reference sequence). CDR3 length: 16 residues. The CDR3 loop is CASSLPGQGNTGELFF. CDR3 nucleotides: TGTGCCAGCAGCCTTCCAGGACAGGGGAACACCGGGGAGCTGTTTTTT. Full variable domain (remainder filled in from reference TRBV5-4 and TRBJ2-2): ETGVTQSPTHLIKTRGQQVTLRCSSQSGHNTVSWYQQALGQGPQFIFQYYREEENGRGNFPPRFSGLQFPNYSSELNVNALELDDSALYLCASSLPGQGNTGELFFGEGSRLTVL.

The chain combines TRBV7-2 with TRBJ1-4, with 8 bases fitting TRBD1. Trimming removed 1 base from V and 7 bases from J; junction bases left unmatched: 2. CDR1 is SGHTA, CDR2 FQGNSA, per germline. The CDR3 runs to 14 residues. CDR3 residues: CASSLDRGSEKLFF. Written as DNA, the CDR3 is TGTGCCAGCAGCTTAGACAGGGGGAGTGAAAAACTGTTTTTT.

The CDR3, as DNA: TGCAGTGCTGGTAGGGAGACCCAGTACTTC. Translation gives CSAGRETQYF. This chain uses TRBV20-1 with TRBJ2-5; D is unresolved. The CDR3 is made up of 10 amino acids. Germline V CDR1 and CDR2: DFQATT, SNEGSKA (reference sequence). V lost 5 bases and J 5 bases, leaving 6 bases between the germline ends.

J is TRBJ2-3 and V is TRBV29-1; D assignment may be TRBD1 or TRBD2 (5 bases each). This CDR3 has 14 residues. Trimming took off 6 bases at V and 5 bases at J, with 18 bases between the two ends. CDR1 is SQVTM and CDR2 is ANQGSEA in the germline V gene. In DNA form, the CDR3 reads TGCAGCGTCGAGAGGGCAGGGTTACAAGATACGCAGTATTTT. Residues: CSVERAGLQDTQYF.

The table lists this clonotype with a few counts. This chain joins TRBV11-1 and TRBJ2-1, with 10 bases matching TRBD2. V gave up 0 bases and J gave up 8 bases; unmatched junction bases: 7. The CDR3 is 16 residues long. Germline CDR1 reads SGHAT; CDR2 reads FQDESV (reference sequence). CDR3: CASSLAGSGGSDEQFF. The CDR3 DNA follows: TGTGCCAGCAGCTTAGCGGGTAGCGGGGGGAGCGATGAGCAGTTCTTC. Full variable domain (outside the CDR3, taken from reference TRBV11-1 and TRBJ2-1): EAEVAQSPRYKITEKSQAVAFWCDPISGHATLYWYRQILGQGPELLVQFQDESVVDDSQLPKDRFSAERLKGVDSTLKIQPAELGDSAMYLCASSLAGSGGSDEQFFGPGTRLTVL.

The V call is TRBV5-4, the J call TRBJ1-1; TRBD1 matches 9 bases. V lost 4 bases to trimming and J lost 1 base; unmatched junction nucleotides: 2. CDR3 length: 14 residues. Per germline, CDR1 SGHNT and CDR2 YYREEE (reference sequence). Written as DNA, the CDR3 is TGTGCCAGCAGCCGGGACAGGGCGAACACTGAAGCTTTCTTT. This sequence encodes CASSRDRANTEAFF.

In its sample, this clonotype was seen many times. CDR3 sequence: CSAREAGGRDTQYF. The DNA for the CDR3 is TGCAGTGCTAGAGAAGCGGGAGGGAGAGATACGCAGTATTTT. The J gene is TRBJ2-3, the V gene TRBV20-1; TRBD2 aligns across 10 bases. The CDR3 extends over 14 amino acids. CDR1 is DFQATT, CDR2 SNEGSKA, per germline (reference sequence). Trimming cost V 0 bases and J 5 bases; bases outside gene matches: 2.

There are many counts of this clonotype. The chain combines TRBV4-3 with TRBJ1-2; 7 nucleotides line up with TRBD1. The CDR3 is made up of 14 amino acids. Germline loops: CDR1 LGHNA, CDR2 YSLEER. After removal of 2 bases from V and 2 bases from J, the junction contained 2 bases not matched to a gene. CDR3 bases: TGCGCCAGCAGCCAACCGGGACAGAACTATGGCTACACCTTC. It encodes CASSQPGQNYGYTF.

The table lists this clonotype with a few counts. The V and J genes are TRBV10-3 and TRBJ2-5; D gene ambiguous. The CDR3 totals 10 residues. Germline loops: CDR1 ENHRY, CDR2 SYGVKD. Trimming cost V 10 bases and J 3 bases, with 6 bases left between them. CDR3 DNA: TGTGCCACCTACAAAGAGACCCAGTACTTC. The encoded protein is CATYKETQYF.

This clonotype showed up just a few times. The V and J genes are TRBV4-3 and TRBJ1-1; possibly TRBD1 for D (5 bases). V was clipped by 5 bases and J by 10 bases, with 11 bases between them. This CDR3 region has 11 residues. CDR1 is LGHNA, CDR2 YSLEER, per germline. The CDR3 region has the DNA TGCGCCAGCAGCTACCAGGGTAGAGCTTTCTTT. As protein: CASSYQGRAFF.

The sample holds many counts of this clonotype. CDR3 region: CASSTGQGAAFF. CDR3 nucleotide sequence: TGCGCCAGCAGCACTGGACAGGGGGCAGCTTTCTTT. The chain uses TRBV5-1 and TRBJ1-1; the match to TRBD1 covers 11 bases. This CDR3 comprises 12 residues. Germline V gene data show CDR1 as SGHRS and CDR2 as YFSETQ. V trimming: 4 bases; J trimming: 10 bases; junction bases outside the gene matches: 3. Complete variable domain (other parts from reference TRBV5-1 and TRBJ1-1): KAGVTQTPRYLIKTRGQQVTLSCSPISGHRSVSWYQQTPGQGLQFLFEYFSETQRNKGNFPGRFSGRQFSNSRSEMNVSTLELGDSALYLCASSTGQGAAFFGQGTRLTVV.

This clonotype appeared a few times. J is TRBJ1-2 and V is TRBV29-1; no definite D call. There are 12 residues in the CDR3. Germline values: CDR1 SQVTM, CDR2 ANQGSEA. V dropped 4 bases and J dropped 8 bases, with 14 bases sitting between them. CDR3 nucleotide sequence: TGCAGCGTTGCCGGACCTACGGGGGGCTACACCTTC. The encoded protein is CSVAGPTGGYTF.

This clonotype was counted only a few times. This sequence joins TRBV5-1 and TRBJ2-2, with D tentatively TRBD1 (5 bases). This CDR3 has 17 residues. In germline, CDR1 is SGHRS, CDR2 YFSETQ. Trimming removed 0 bases from V and 0 bases from J, with 12 bases in between. This chain's CDR3 is CASSLVGAGTNTGELFF. DNA for the CDR3: TGCGCCAGCAGCTTGGTAGGGGCAGGGACGAACACCGGGGAGCTGTTTTTT.

This clonotype was seen many times. The rearrangement uses TRBV4-1 and TRBJ1-5; 7 bases line up with TRBD1. Germline assignment: CDR1 MGHRA and CDR2 YSYEKL. The J segment lost 2 bases and the V segment lost 5 bases, leaving 6 bases of the junction unmatched. This CDR3 comprises 15 residues. The CDR3 protein is CASSWDSGGNQPQHF. CDR3 nucleotides: TGCGCCAGCAGCTGGGACAGCGGGGGCAATCAGCCCCAGCATTTT.

The chain links TRBV25-1 to TRBJ2-2; tentatively, D is TRBD2 (6 bases). V was trimmed by 5 bases and J by 3 bases, leaving 13 bases between them. Looked up from germline, CDR1 is MGHDK and CDR2 is SYGVNS. The length of the CDR3 is 15 residues. CDR3 sequence reads: CASSNPGRHTGELFF. The CDR3 region has the DNA TGTGCCAGCAGTAATCCCGGGAGACACACCGGGGAGCTGTTTTTT. The whole variable domain, filled in from reference TRBV25-1 and TRBJ2-2, reads EADIYQTPRYLVIGTGKKITLECSQTMGHDKMYWYQQDPGMELHLIHYSYGVNSTEKGDLSSESTVSRIRTEHFPLTLESARPSHTSQYLCASSNPGRHTGELFFGEGSRLTVL.

This clonotype was seen repeatedly, ten times or more. The gene calls are TRBV6-1 and TRBJ1-3; TRBD1 is a possible D gene (6 bases). Trimming shortened V by 6 bases and J by 1 base, and 13 bases separated the two germline ends. This CDR3 spans 15 amino acids. Germline CDR1 and CDR2: MNHNS and SASEGT. CDR3 nucleotides: TGTGCCAGCAGAAAAACAGGGCTGTCTGGAAACACCATATATTTT. Its translation: CASRKTGLSGNTIYF.

The chain is built from TRBV5-1 and TRBJ2-1, with 9 positions matching TRBD1. V lost 4 bases to trimming and J lost 6 bases; unmatched junction nucleotides: 8. The CDR3 extends over 15 amino acids. Germline CDR1 is SGHRS and CDR2 is YFSETQ. CDR3 residues: CASSPWGDRVNEQFF. DNA of the CDR3: TGCGCCAGCAGCCCCTGGGGGGACAGGGTCAATGAGCAGTTCTTC.

There are a few counts of this clonotype. V gene TRBV20-1 combines with J gene TRBJ2-5; D tentatively fits TRBD1 or TRBD2 (5 bases each). V was pared by 4 bases and J by 5 bases, with 14 bases between. Per the germline V gene, CDR1 is DFQATT and CDR2 is SNEGSKA (reference sequence). The CDR3 spans 13 residues. CDR3 sequence (DNA): TGCAGTGCTACGACAGAGGGGTTGGAGACCCAGTACTTC. Protein product: CSATTEGLETQYF.

This clonotype was counted at least ten times. The chain has TRBV7-2 and TRBJ2-1, with TRBD1 identical over 9 bases. Germline V CDR1 and CDR2: SGHTA, FQGNSA. This CDR3 has 16 amino acids. J was trimmed by 4 bases and V by 3 bases; bases with no gene match: 7. This chain's CDR3 is CASSFTGTGIYNEQFF. CDR3 in DNA: TGTGCCAGCAGCTTCACCGGGACAGGGATATACAATGAGCAGTTCTTC.